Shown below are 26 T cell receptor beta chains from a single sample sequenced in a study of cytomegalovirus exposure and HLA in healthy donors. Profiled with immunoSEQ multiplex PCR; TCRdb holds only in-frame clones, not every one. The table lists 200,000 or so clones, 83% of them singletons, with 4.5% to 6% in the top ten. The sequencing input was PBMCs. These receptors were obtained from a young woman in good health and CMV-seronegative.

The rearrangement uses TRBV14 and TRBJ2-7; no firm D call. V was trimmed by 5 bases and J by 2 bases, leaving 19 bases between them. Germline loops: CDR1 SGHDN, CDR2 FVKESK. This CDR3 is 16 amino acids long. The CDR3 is CASSSRSLAGTYEQYF. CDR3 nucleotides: TGTGCCAGCAGCTCTCGCTCCCTGGCAGGCACCTACGAGCAGTACTTC.

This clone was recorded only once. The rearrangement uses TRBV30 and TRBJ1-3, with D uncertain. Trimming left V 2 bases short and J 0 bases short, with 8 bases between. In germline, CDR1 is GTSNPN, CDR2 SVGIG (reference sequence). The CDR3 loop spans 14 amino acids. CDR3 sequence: CAWSLAGSGNTIYF. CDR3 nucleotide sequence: TGTGCCTGGAGTCTCGCGGGCTCTGGAAACACCATATATTTT.

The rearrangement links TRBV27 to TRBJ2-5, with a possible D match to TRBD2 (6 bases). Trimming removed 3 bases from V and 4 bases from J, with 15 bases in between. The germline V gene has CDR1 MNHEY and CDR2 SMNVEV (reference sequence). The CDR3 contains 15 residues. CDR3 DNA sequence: TGTGCCAGCAGTTTTTCTAGGCAGGAGGGAGAGACCCAGTACTTC. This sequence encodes CASSFSRQEGETQYF.

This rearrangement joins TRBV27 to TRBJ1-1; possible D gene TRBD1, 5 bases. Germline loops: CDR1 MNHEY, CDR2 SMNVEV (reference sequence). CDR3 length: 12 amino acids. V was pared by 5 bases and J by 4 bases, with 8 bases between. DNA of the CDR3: TGTGCCAGCAGTCAGGGCAGCACTGAAGCTTTCTTT. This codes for CASSQGSTEAFF.

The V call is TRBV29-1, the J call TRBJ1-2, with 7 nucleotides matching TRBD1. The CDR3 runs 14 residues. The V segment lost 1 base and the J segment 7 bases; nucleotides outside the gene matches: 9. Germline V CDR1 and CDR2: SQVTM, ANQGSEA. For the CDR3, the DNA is TGCAGCGTTGAAGTCCAACAGGGGACGGGTGGCTACACCTTC. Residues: CSVEVQQGTGGYTF. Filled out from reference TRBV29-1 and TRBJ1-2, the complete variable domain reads SAVISQKPSRDICQRGTSLTIQCQVDSQVTMMFWYRQQPGQSLTLIATANQGSEATYESGFVIDKFPISRPNLTFSTLTVSNMSPEDSSIYLCSVEVQQGTGGYTFGSGTRLTVV.

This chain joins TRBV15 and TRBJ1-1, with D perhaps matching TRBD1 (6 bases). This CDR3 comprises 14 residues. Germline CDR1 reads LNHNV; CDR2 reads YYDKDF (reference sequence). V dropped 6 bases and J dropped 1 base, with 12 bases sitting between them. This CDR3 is CATRPQGRNTEAFF. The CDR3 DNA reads TGTGCCACCAGACCCCAGGGGCGGAACACTGAAGCTTTCTTT.

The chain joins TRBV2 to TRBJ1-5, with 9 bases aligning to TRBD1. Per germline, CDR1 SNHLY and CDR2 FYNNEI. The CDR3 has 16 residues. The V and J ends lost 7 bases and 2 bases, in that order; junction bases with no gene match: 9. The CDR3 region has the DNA TGTGCCAGCAAGGCGACAGGGGGGGTCCGCAATCAGCCCCAGCATTTT. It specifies CASKATGGVRNQPQHF.

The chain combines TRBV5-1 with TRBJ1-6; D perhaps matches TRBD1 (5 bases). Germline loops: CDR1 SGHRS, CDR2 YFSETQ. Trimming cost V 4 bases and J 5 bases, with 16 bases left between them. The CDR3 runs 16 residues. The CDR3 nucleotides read TGCGCCAGCAGCCCAGACCGGGGGAGCAATAATTCACCCCTCCACTTT. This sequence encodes CASSPDRGSNNSPLHF.

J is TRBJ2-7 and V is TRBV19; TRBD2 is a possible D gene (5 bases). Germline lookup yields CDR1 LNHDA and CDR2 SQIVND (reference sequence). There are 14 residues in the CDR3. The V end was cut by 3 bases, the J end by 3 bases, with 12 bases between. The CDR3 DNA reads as TGTGCCAGTAGTATTCGGCCGAGGGACTACGAGCAGTACTTC. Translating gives CASSIRPRDYEQYF.

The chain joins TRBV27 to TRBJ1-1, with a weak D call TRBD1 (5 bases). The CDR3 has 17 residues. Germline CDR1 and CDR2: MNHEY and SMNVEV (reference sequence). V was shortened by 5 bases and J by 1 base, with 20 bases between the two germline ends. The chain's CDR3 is CASSPPQGVGRNTEAFF. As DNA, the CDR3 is TGTGCCAGCAGTCCCCCCCAGGGCGTGGGGCGGAACACTGAAGCTTTCTTT.

DNA of the CDR3: TGTGCCAGCAGCTTCGCAGCAGGGGTTCGCGAAAAACTGTTTTTT. Protein sequence: CASSFAAGVREKLFF. The V call is TRBV7-9, the J call TRBJ1-4; TRBD1 might be the D (6 bases). Germline lookup yields CDR1 SEHNR and CDR2 FQNEAQ (reference sequence). The CDR3 runs 15 residues. V lost 3 bases and J lost 8, with 16 bases in between.

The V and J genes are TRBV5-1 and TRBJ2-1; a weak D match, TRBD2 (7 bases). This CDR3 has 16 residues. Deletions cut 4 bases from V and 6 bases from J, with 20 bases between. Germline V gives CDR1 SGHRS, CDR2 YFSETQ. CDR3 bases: TGCGCCAGCAGCCCTCTCTCGGGGGGCCCGTCCAATGAGCAGTTCTTC. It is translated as CASSPLSGGPSNEQFF.

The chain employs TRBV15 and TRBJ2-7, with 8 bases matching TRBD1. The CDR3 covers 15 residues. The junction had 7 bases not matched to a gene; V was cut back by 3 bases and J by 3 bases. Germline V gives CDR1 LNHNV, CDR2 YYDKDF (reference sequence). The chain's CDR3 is CATSRLRGTGYEQYF. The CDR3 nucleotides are TGTGCCACCAGCAGGCTCCGGGGGACAGGCTACGAGCAGTACTTC.

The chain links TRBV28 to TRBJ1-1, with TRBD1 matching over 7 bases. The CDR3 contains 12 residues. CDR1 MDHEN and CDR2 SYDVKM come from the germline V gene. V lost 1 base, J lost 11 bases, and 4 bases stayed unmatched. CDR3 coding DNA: TGTGCCAGCAGTTTATCAGGGGGGGAGGCTTTCTTT. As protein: CASSLSGGEAFF.

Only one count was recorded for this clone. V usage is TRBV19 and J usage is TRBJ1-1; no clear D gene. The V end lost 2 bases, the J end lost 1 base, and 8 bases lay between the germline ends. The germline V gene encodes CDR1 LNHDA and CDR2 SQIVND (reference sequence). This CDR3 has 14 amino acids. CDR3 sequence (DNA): TGTGCCAGTAGTATATCGGGGAAGAACACTGAAGCTTTCTTT. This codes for CASSISGKNTEAFF.

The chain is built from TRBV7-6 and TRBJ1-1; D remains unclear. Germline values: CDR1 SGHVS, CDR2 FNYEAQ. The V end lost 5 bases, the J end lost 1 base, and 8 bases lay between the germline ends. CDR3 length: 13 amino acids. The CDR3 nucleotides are TGTGCCAGCAGCGGCAACCCGAACACTGAAGCTTTCTTT. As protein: CASSGNPNTEAFF. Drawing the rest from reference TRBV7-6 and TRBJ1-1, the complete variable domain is GAGVSQSPRYKVTKRGQDVALRCDPISGHVSLYWYRQALGQGPEFLTYFNYEAQQDKSGLPNDRFSAERPEGSISTLTIQRTEQRDSAMYRCASSGNPNTEAFFGQGTRLTVV.

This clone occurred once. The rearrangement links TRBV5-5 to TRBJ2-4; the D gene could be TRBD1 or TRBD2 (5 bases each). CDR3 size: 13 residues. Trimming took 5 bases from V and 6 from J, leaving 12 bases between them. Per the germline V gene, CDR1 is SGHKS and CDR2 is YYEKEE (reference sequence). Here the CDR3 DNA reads TGTGCCAGCAGTTGGGACGGAGGAAACATTCAGTACTTC. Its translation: CASSWDGGNIQYF.

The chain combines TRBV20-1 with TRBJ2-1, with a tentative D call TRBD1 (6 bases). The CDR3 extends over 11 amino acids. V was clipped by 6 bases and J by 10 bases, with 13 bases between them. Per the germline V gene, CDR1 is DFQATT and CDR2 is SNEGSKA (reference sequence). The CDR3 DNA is TGCAGTGCCCACAGGGTGTACGAGCAGTTCTTC. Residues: CSAHRVYEQFF.

The DNA of the CDR3 is TGTGCCAGCAGTCATGGACAGGGTACCTACGAGCAGTACTTC. Its protein is CASSHGQGTYEQYF. J is TRBJ2-7 and V is TRBV27; 8 positions agree with TRBD1. V shed 5 bases, J shed 2 bases, and the junction held 5 bases outside the gene matches. Germline V gene data show CDR1 as MNHEY and CDR2 as SMNVEV (reference sequence). The length of the CDR3 is 14 residues.

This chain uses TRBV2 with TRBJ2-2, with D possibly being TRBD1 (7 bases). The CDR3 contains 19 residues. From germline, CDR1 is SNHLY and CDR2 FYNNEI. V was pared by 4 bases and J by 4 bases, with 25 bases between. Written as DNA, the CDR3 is TGTGCCAGCAGTGGCAGTGGTATTGGAGGGGGCACGAGCACCGGGGAGCTGTTTTTT. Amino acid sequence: CASSGSGIGGGTSTGELFF.

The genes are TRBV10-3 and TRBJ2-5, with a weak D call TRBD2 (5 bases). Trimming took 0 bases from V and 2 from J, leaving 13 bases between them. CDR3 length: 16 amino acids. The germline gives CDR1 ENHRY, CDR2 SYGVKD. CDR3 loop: CAISESFGLRQETQYF. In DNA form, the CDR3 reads TGTGCCATCAGTGAGTCTTTTGGACTTCGACAAGAGACCCAGTACTTC.

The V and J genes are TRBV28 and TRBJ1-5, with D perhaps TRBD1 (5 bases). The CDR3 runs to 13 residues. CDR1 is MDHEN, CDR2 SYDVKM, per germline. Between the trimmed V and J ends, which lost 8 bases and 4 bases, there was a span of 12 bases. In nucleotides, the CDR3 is TGTGCCAGCCAATGGGGGGGGAATCAGCCCCAGCATTTT. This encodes CASQWGGNQPQHF.

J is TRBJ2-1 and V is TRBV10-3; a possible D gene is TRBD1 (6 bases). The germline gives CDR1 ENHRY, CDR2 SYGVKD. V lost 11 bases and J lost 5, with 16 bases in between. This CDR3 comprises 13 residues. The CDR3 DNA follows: TGTGCCGTTAGAGGGACATCAAACAATGAGCAGTTCTTC. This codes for CAVRGTSNNEQFF.

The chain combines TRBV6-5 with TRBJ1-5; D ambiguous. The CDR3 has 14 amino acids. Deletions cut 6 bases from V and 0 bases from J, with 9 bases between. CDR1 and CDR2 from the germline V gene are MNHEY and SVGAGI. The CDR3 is CASSLGDSNQPQHF. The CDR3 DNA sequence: TGTGCCAGCAGCCTTGGAGATAGCAATCAGCCCCAGCATTTT.

The CDR3 nucleotides are TGTGCCAGCAGCTTACAGGCTAGCGGAGGGGAAGAGACCCAGTACTTC. The encoded protein is CASSLQASGGEETQYF. V usage is TRBV13 and J usage is TRBJ2-5; 7 bases are shared with TRBD2. J gave up 3 bases and V 2 bases, and 9 bases lay outside the gene matches. Per germline, CDR1 PRHDT and CDR2 FYEKMQ (reference sequence). The CDR3 consists of 16 residues.

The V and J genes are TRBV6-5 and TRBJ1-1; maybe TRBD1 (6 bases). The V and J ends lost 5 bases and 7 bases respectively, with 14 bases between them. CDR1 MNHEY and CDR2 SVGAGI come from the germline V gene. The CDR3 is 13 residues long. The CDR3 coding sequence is TGTGCCAGCAGTAAACCGGGGGGGCGTGAAGCTTTCTTT. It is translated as CASSKPGGREAFF.